This T cell receptor (beta chain) was sequenced in a study of blood T cell repertoires in COVID-19. Donors were grouped by their self-reported clinical history. The sample holds a few counts of this clone. The table came from immunoSEQ multiplex PCR; TCRdb's copy has only in-frame clones and leaves some out. The table has under 250,000 clones, nearly 90% seen once. Sequencing input: PBMCs or T cells enriched from blood (not recorded which). This receptor was taken from a man aged 25 to 40 who had recovered from COVID-19.

The CDR3 reads CASSIGADQPQHF. The CDR3 DNA is TGTGCCAGTAGTATAGGGGCAGACCAGCCCCAGCATTTT. V is TRBV19 and J is TRBJ1-5; D gene uncertain. The CDR3 is 13 residues long. The germline V and J ends were trimmed by 1 base and 7 bases, with 8 bases remaining between them. Germline assignment: CDR1 LNHDA and CDR2 SQIVND (reference sequence).